This T cell receptor beta chain was captured in a study of cytomegalovirus exposure and HLA in healthy donors. Study as a whole: Among the 300 to 500 donors who were genotyped, about 80% fell in the genetic ancestry cluster that is associated with self-reported Caucasian donors. General study results and limits: Roughly uniform sequencing depth across donors was assumed, possibly incorrectly. From TCR beta sequences, most subjects' HLA-A and HLA-B alleles were reportedly predicted accurately. There were reportedly fewer N-insertions in an Asian-associated ancestry cluster than the roughly 670-donor mean, in a later analysis.

About this clone: Its specificity is unknown.

The CDR3 runs 12 residues. Between the trimmed V and J ends, which lost 4 bases and 5 bases, there was a span of 6 bases. Per germline, CDR1 SGHTA and CDR2 FQGNSA. PCR used 60 Vbeta primers and 13 Jbeta primers. TCRdb's copy holds only in-frame clones and misses some; the assay was immunoSEQ multiplex PCR. The sample lists about 160,000 clones, over 80% occurring once. The V gene is TRBV7-2, the J gene TRBJ1-5; unclear D gene. Sequenced input: PBMCs. The clonotype originates from a boy between 2 and 15 years old in good health and CMV-seronegative. The CDR3 DNA sequence: TGTGCCAGCAGCTACCGGGATCAGCCCCAGCATTTT. This encodes CASSYRDQPQHF.